One sample yielded the 13 T cell receptor beta chains listed below, sequenced in a study of T cell responses to AZD1222 COVID-19 vaccine. Assay used: immunoSEQ multiplex PCR; TCRdb lists only in-frame clones, some missing. The sample has about 150,000 clones, roughly nine tenths seen once. The sample was peripheral blood, taken 28 days after the second AZD1222 dose. The receptors were sampled from an adult who received the AZD1222 COVID-19 vaccine.

The chain uses TRBV12-5 and TRBJ2-1, with D perhaps matching TRBD1 (6 bases). The CDR3 runs to 12 residues. Trimming removed 7 bases from V and 7 bases from J, with 11 bases in between. Per germline, CDR1 LGHNT and CDR2 FRNRAP. CDR3 region: CASVPGENEQFF. CDR3 coding DNA: TGTGCTAGTGTTCCAGGGGAGAATGAGCAGTTCTTC.

This chain links TRBV2 with TRBJ2-7, with D maybe TRBD1 (6 bases). The CDR3 is 16 residues long. The V and J ends lost 4 bases and 7 bases respectively, with 23 bases between them. The germline gives CDR1 SNHLY, CDR2 FYNNEI. CDR3 loop: CASSAGHNSIGYEQYF. Here the CDR3 DNA reads TGTGCCAGCAGTGCGGGACACAACTCGATAGGTTATGAGCAGTACTTC.

The chain links TRBV30 to TRBJ2-1; 11 bases are shared with TRBD2. Germline loops: CDR1 GTSNPN, CDR2 SVGIG (reference sequence). J lost 5 bases, V lost 3 bases, and 18 bases had no gene match. The CDR3 runs to 19 residues. CDR3 nucleotides: TGTGCCTGGAGAAGGAGGCTAGCGGGAGGCCAACGTGGGGACAATGAGCAGTTCTTC. Its translation is CAWRRRLAGGQRGDNEQFF. The variable domain in full, with the rest retrieved from reference TRBV30 and TRBJ2-1, is SQTIHQWPATLVQPVGSPLSLECTVEGTSNPNLYWYRQAAGRGLQLLFYSVGIGQISSEVPQNLSASRPQDRQFILSSKKLLLSDSGFYLCAWRRRLAGGQRGDNEQFFGPGTRLTVL.

This clone has a handful of counts. J is TRBJ2-5 and V is TRBV5-1; tentative D call: TRBD1 (6 bases). Trimming cost V 2 bases and J 3 bases, with 14 bases left between them. In germline, CDR1 is SGHRS, CDR2 YFSETQ. The CDR3 has 15 amino acids. This CDR3 is CASSFRGLRKETQYF. The CDR3 DNA reads as TGCGCCAGCAGCTTTAGGGGGTTGAGGAAAGAGACCCAGTACTTC.

This clone was picked up one time. This chain joins TRBV21-1 and TRBJ1-3; TRBD1 is taken as the D call from the table, unchecked against the DNA. TRBV21-1 is termed a pseudogene. This CDR3 is built from 18 residues. The CDR3 here is CASSWGVGRVLSGNTIYF. CDR3 coding DNA: TGTGCCAGCAGCTGGGGTGTGGGCAGGGTGCTCTCTGGAAACACCATATATTTT.

This chain uses TRBV18 with TRBJ2-1; TRBD2 agrees at 14 bases. The CDR3 has 15 residues. CDR1 is KGHSH and CDR2 is LQKENI in the germline V gene. J lost 9 bases, V lost 3 bases, and 4 bases had no gene match. The CDR3 nucleotides are TGTGCCAGCTCACCGACTAGCGGGAGGGCTGCTGAGCAGTTCTTC. Protein product: CASSPTSGRAAEQFF.

The chain combines TRBV3-1 (or the pseudogene TRBV3-2) with TRBJ2-3; possible D gene TRBD2, 6 bases. The germline V gene has CDR1 LGHDT and CDR2 YNNKEL (reference sequence). The ends were cut back, 0 bases at V and 3 bases at J, with 7 bases in the middle. The CDR3 sequence is 14 residues long. CDR3 nucleotide sequence: TGTGCCAGCAGCCAAGAGGCGGGAACAGATACGCAGTATTTT. Amino acid sequence: CASSQEAGTDTQYF.

This clone was counted once. The gene calls are TRBV2 and TRBJ1-5; D ambiguous. The length of the CDR3 is 13 residues. Germline-derived CDR1 and CDR2 are SNHLY and FYNNEI. The V end lost 7 bases, the J end lost 4 bases, and 11 bases lay between the germline ends. CDR3 nucleotides: TGTGCCAGCAAATCCAGATTTAATCAGCCCCAGCATTTT. It translates to CASKSRFNQPQHF.

This chain joins TRBV5-1 and TRBJ2-3; 8 nucleotides match TRBD1. Germline V gene lookup returns CDR1 SGHRS and CDR2 YFSETQ. This CDR3 has 17 residues. With 0 bases clipped from V and 2 bases from J, the junction kept 8 bases outside the gene matches. CDR3 in DNA: TGCGCCAGCAGCTTGGGGGCAGGGGGCCGGGTCACAGATACGCAGTATTTT. Its translation: CASSLGAGGRVTDTQYF. The variable domain in full, completed from reference TRBV5-1 and TRBJ2-3, reads KAGVTQTPRYLIKTRGQQVTLSCSPISGHRSVSWYQQTPGQGLQFLFEYFSETQRNKGNFPGRFSGRQFSNSRSEMNVSTLELGDSALYLCASSLGAGGRVTDTQYFGPGTRLTVL.

This clone has more than one count but fewer than ten. The chain is built from TRBV2 and TRBJ2-2, with a possible D match to TRBD2 (6 bases). CDR3 length: 14 amino acids. Germline CDR1 is SNHLY and CDR2 is FYNNEI. With 11 bases removed from V and 1 base from J, the gap between germline ends came to 14 bases. CDR3 loop: CAAAGRENTGELFF. The CDR3 region has the DNA TGTGCCGCAGCAGGGCGGGAGAACACCGGGGAGCTGTTTTTT. Filled out from reference TRBV2 and TRBJ2-2, the complete variable domain reads EPEVTQTPSHQVTQMGQEVILRCVPISNHLYFYWYRQILGQKVEFLVSFYNNEISEKSEIFDDQFSVERPDGSNFTLKIRSTKLEDSAMYFCAAAGRENTGELFFGEGSRLTVL.

V usage is TRBV19 and J usage is TRBJ1-2; D may be TRBD1 (5 bases). Germline values: CDR1 LNHDA, CDR2 SQIVND (reference sequence). CDR3 length: 12 amino acids. Deletions cut 4 bases from V and 11 bases from J, with 14 bases between. Written as DNA, the CDR3 is TGTGCCAGTAGTACCGGGGGTTTGGTTTACACCTTC. This sequence encodes CASSTGGLVYTF.

The chain links TRBV21-1 to TRBJ2-1; the D call in the table, TRBD2, was not verified against the DNA. TRBV21-1 corresponds to a pseudogene. The CDR3 covers 12 residues. In DNA form, the CDR3 reads TGTGCCAGCACCTATGGTCCGGGTGAGCAGTTCTTC. It is translated as CASTYGPGEQFF.

The V and J genes are TRBV6-5 and TRBJ1-6, with 9 bases aligning to TRBD1. Trimming at V came to 4 bases and at J to 7 bases, leaving 5 bases not matched to a gene. This CDR3 contains 15 residues. The germline CDR1 and CDR2 sequences are MNHEY and SVGAGI. The CDR3 DNA sequence: TGTGCCAGCAGTTCTTCCGGGACAGGGAATTCACCCCTCCACTTT. Encoded protein: CASSSSGTGNSPLHF.